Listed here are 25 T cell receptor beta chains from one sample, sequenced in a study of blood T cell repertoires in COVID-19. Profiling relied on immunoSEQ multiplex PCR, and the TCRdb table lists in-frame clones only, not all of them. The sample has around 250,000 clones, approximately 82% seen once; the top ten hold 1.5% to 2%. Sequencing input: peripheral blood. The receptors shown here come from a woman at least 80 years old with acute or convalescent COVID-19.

The CDR3 coding sequence is TGTGCCAGCAGTTTTACAGGGAAGGATGAGCAGTTCTTC. It specifies CASSFTGKDEQFF. V usage is TRBV6-5 and J usage is TRBJ2-1; D may be TRBD1 (6 bases). Deletions cut 4 bases from V and 8 bases from J, with 12 bases between. Germline-derived CDR1 and CDR2 are MNHEY and SVGAGI. The CDR3 has 13 amino acids.

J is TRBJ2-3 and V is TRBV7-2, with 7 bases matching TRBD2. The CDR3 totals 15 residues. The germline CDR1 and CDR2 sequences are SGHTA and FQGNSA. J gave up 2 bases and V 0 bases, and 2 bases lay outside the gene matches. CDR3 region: CASSLAGGVTDTQYF. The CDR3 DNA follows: TGTGCCAGCAGCTTAGCGGGGGGGGTCACAGATACGCAGTATTTT.

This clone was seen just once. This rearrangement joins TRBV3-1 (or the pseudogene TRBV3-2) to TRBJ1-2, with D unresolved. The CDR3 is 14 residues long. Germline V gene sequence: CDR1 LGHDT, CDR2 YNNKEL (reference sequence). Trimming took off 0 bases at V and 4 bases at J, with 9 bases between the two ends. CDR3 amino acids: CASSQDARLYGYTF. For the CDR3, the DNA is TGTGCCAGCAGCCAAGATGCCAGGCTCTATGGCTACACCTTC.

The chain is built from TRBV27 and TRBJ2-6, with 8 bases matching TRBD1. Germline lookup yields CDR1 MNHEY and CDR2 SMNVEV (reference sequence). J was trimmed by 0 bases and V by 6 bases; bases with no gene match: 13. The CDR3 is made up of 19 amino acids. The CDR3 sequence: CASSDRTGLRSSGANVLTF. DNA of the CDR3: TGTGCCAGCAGCGATCGGACAGGGCTTAGAAGCTCTGGGGCCAACGTCCTGACTTTC.

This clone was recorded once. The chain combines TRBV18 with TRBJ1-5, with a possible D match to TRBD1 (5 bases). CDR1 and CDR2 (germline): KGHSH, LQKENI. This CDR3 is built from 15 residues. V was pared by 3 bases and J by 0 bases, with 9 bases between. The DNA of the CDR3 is TGTGCCAGCTCACCCGACGGGGGTAGCAATCAGCCCCAGCATTTT. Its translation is CASSPDGGSNQPQHF. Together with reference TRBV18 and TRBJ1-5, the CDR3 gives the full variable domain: NAGVMQNPRHLVRRRGQEARLRCSPMKGHSHVYWYRQLPEEGLKFMVYLQKENIIDESGMPKERFSAEFPKEGPSILRIQQVVRGDSAAYFCASSPDGGSNQPQHFGDGTRLSIL.

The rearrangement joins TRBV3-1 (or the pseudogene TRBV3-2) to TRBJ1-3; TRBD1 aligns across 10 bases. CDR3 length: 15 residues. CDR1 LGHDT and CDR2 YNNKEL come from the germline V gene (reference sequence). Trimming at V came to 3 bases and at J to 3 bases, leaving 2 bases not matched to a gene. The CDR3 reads CASSQGQGIGNTIYF. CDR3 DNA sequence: TGTGCCAGCAGCCAGGGACAGGGGATTGGAAACACCATATATTTT.

The CDR3 DNA sequence: TGTGCCAGCAGACGTGGGACAGGGGATCAGCCCCAGCATTTT. Its protein product is CASRRGTGDQPQHF. This sequence joins TRBV7-8 and TRBJ1-5, with 10 bases identical to TRBD1. This CDR3 is built from 14 residues. Germline values: CDR1 SGHVS, CDR2 FQNEAQ. Losses at the gene ends were 6 bases for V and 5 bases for J; bases not matched to a gene: 4.

CDR3 nucleotides: TGTGCCAGCAGACGACAGACGAACACTGAAGCTTTCTTT. It codes for CASRRQTNTEAFF. V usage is TRBV2 and J usage is TRBJ1-1; D is perhaps TRBD1 (5 bases). The V and J ends lost 6 bases and 1 base respectively, with 9 bases between them. CDR1 and CDR2 (germline): SNHLY, FYNNEI. CDR3 length: 13 residues. The whole variable domain, remainder taken from reference TRBV2 and TRBJ1-1, is EPEVTQTPSHQVTQMGQEVILRCVPISNHLYFYWYRQILGQKVEFLVSFYNNEISEKSEIFDDQFSVERPDGSNFTLKIRSTKLEDSAMYFCASRRQTNTEAFFGQGTRLTVV.

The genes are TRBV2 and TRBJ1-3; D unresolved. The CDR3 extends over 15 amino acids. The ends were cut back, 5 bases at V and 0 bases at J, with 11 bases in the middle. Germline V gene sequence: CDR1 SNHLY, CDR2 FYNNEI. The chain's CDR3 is CASSLQLISGNTIYF. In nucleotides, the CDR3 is TGTGCCAGCAGTTTACAGCTTATCTCTGGAAACACCATATATTTT.

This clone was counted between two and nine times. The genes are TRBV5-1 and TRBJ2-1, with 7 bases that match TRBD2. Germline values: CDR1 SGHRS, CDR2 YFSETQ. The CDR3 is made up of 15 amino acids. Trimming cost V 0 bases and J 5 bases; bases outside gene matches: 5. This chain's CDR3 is CASSLVASGDNEQFF. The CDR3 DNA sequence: TGCGCCAGCAGCTTGGTGGCTAGCGGCGACAATGAGCAGTTCTTC.

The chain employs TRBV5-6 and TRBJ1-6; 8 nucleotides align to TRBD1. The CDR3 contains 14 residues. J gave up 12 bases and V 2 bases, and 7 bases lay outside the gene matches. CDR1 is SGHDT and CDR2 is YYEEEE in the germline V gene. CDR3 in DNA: TGTGCCAGCAGCTTACAGGGGGAGTATTTACCCCTCCACTTT. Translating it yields CASSLQGEYLPLHF.

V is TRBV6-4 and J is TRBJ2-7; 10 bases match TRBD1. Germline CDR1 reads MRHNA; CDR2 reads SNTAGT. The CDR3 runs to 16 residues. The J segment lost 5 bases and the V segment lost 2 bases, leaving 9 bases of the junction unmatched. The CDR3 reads CASSDPSGTGDDEQYF. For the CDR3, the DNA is TGTGCCAGCAGTGACCCATCCGGGACAGGGGACGACGAGCAGTACTTC.

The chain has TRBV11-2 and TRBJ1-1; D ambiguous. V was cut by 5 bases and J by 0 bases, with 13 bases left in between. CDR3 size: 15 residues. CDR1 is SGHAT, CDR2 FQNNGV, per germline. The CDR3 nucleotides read TGTGCCAGCAGCCCTATCCGAGGGATGAACACTGAAGCTTTCTTT. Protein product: CASSPIRGMNTEAFF.

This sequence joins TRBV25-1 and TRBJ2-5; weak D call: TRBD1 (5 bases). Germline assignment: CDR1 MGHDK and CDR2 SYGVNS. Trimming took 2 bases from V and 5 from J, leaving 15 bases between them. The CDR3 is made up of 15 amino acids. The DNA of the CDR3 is TGTGCCAGCAGTGAAATCGTTAGGGGCCGGGAGACCCAGTACTTC. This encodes CASSEIVRGRETQYF.

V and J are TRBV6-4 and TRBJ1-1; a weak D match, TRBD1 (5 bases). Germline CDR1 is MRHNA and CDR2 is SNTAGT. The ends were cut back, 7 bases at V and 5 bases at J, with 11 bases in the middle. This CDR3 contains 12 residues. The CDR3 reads CASTVRATEAFF. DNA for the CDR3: TGTGCCAGCACAGTCAGGGCAACTGAAGCTTTCTTT.

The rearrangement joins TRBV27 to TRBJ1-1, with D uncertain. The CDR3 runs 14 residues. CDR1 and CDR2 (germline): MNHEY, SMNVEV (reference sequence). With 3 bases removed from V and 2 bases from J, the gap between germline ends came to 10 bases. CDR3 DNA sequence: TGTGCCAGCAGTTTGGAGAGGAGCAACACTGAAGCTTTCTTT. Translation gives CASSLERSNTEAFF.

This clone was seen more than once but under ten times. The DNA of the CDR3 is TGTGCCAGTAGTGTCCGGGACAGGGGTCCCTACGAGCAGTACTTC. Amino acids: CASSVRDRGPYEQYF. This chain connects TRBV19 to TRBJ2-7; 10 nucleotides align to TRBD1. The CDR3 covers 15 residues. Germline-derived CDR1 and CDR2 are LNHDA and SQIVND (reference sequence). Trimming removed 5 bases from V and 2 bases from J; junction bases left unmatched: 6.

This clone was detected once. The CDR3 is CASSLPGTSAYNEQFF. For the CDR3, the DNA is TGTGCCAGCAGTTTGCCGGGGACTAGCGCCTACAATGAGCAGTTCTTC. V gene TRBV28 combines with J gene TRBJ2-1, with TRBD2 identical over 10 bases. CDR1 and CDR2 from the germline V gene are MDHEN and SYDVKM. The CDR3 covers 16 residues. With 3 bases clipped from V and 2 bases from J, the junction kept 4 bases outside the gene matches.

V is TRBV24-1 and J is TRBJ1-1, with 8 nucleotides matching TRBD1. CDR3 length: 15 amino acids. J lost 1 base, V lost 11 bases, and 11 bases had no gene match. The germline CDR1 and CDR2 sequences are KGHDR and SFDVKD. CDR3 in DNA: TGTGCCATCCAACTCAAGACAGGGGCGAACACTGAAGCTTTCTTT. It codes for CAIQLKTGANTEAFF.

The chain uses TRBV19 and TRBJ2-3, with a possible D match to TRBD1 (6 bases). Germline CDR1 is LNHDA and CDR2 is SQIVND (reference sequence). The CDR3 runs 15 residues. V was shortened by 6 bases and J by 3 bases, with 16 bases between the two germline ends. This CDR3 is CASRAQGRRTDTQYF. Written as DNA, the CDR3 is TGTGCCAGTAGGGCCCAGGGGCGCAGGACAGATACGCAGTATTTT.

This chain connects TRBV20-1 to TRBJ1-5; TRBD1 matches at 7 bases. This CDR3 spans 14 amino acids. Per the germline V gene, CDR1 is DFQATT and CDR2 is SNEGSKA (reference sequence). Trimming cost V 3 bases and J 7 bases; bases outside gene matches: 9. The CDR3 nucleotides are TGCAGTGCTAGTGGACAGGTTAATGGACAGCCCCAGCATTTT. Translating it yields CSASGQVNGQPQHF.

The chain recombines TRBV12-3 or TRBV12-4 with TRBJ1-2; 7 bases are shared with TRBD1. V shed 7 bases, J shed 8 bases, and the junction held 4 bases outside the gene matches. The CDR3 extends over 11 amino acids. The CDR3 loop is CASKGAGGYTF. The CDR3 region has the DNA TGTGCCAGCAAGGGGGCGGGCGGCTACACCTTC.

The CDR3 DNA reads as TGTGCCAGCAGGATCGGCGGGGGGGCCTATGAGCAGTTCTTC. Translation gives CASRIGGGAYEQFF. The V and J genes are TRBV2 and TRBJ2-1; 9 bases line up with TRBD2. The CDR3 covers 14 residues. The V gene end was trimmed by 6 bases and the J gene end by 8 bases; junction bases not matched to a gene: 8. Germline values: CDR1 SNHLY, CDR2 FYNNEI.

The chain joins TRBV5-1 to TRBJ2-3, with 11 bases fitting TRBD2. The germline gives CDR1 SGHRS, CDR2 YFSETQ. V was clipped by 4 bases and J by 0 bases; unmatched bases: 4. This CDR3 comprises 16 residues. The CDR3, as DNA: TGCGCCAGCAGCCCCGGGACTAGCGGTAGCACAGATACGCAGTATTTT. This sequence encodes CASSPGTSGSTDTQYF.

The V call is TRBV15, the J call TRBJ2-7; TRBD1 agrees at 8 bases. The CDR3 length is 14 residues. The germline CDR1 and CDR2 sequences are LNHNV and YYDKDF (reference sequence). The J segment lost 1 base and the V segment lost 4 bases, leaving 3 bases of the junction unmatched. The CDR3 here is CATSNRQGSYEQYF. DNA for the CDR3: TGTGCCACCAGCAACCGACAGGGGTCCTACGAGCAGTACTTC.